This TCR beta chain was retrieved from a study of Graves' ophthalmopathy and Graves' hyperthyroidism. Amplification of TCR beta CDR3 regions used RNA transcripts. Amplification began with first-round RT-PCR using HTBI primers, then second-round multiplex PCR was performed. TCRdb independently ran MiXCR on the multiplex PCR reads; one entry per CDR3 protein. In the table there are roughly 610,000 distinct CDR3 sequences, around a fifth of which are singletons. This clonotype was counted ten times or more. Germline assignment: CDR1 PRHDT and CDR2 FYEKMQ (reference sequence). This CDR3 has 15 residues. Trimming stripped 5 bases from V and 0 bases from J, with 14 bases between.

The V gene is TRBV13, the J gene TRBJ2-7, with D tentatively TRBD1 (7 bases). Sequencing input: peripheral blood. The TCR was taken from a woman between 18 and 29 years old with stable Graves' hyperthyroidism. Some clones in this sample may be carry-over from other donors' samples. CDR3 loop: CASSPRGTASYEQYF. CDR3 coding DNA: TGTGCCAGCAGCCCACGCGGGACAGCCTCCTACGAGCAGTACTTC.